These 21 T cell receptor beta chains originate from one sample sequenced in a study of radiation and T cells in renal cell carcinoma (TCRdb year 2020). Sample time point, as interpreted from the label and publication: blood 2 weeks post-SBRT. The intended sense of this specimen's treatment or condition label: 15 Gy SBRT to primary tumor, nephrectomy 4 weeks later. Library method: the immunoSEQ multiplex PCR assay. TCRdb's version of the immuneACCESS table is confined to in-frame rearrangements and falls short of the full clone set. An unresolved V gene accounts for under half of the shortfall where checked; the remainder is of unknown origin. The sample table lists about 130,000 clones, around 85% of them with a count of one. The ten most abundant clones make up 5.8% of the sample. Sequences were derived from blood, sampled from a patient whose treatment included radiotherapy and nephrectomy. The receptors here all came from a man between 50 and 59 years old with renal cell carcinoma.

Only one count was recorded for this clone. V usage is TRBV2 and J usage is TRBJ1-3, with D possibly matching TRBD1 (5 bases). The CDR3 is 16 residues long. The ends were cut back, 0 bases at V and 1 base at J, with 10 bases in the middle. Germline assignment: CDR1 SNHLY and CDR2 FYNNEI. The CDR3 protein is CASSEAGGTSGNTIYF. For the CDR3, the DNA is TGTGCCAGCAGTGAAGCGGGGGGGACTTCTGGAAACACCATATATTTT.

The chain combines TRBV6-1 with TRBJ1-2; perhaps TRBD1 as D (6 bases). The CDR3 is 15 amino acids. Germline CDR1 and CDR2: MNHNS and SASEGT. V lost 8 bases and J 4 bases, leaving 20 bases between the germline ends. CDR3 DNA sequence: TGTGCCAGCGGAAGGGGGGGTGAGAGACGCTATGGCTACACCTTC. It is translated as CASGRGGERRYGYTF.

This clone has just a few counts. This chain links TRBV5-5 with TRBJ1-3, with D hard to call. The CDR3 runs 16 residues. The V and J ends lost 0 bases and 0 bases respectively, with 10 bases between them. The germline V gene has CDR1 SGHKS and CDR2 YYEKEE (reference sequence). The CDR3: CASSLAGSDSGNTIYF. The CDR3, as DNA: TGTGCCAGCAGCTTGGCCGGGTCCGACTCTGGAAACACCATATATTTT.

The rearrangement uses TRBV6-6 and TRBJ1-4; a possible D gene is TRBD1 (6 bases). Trimming left V 8 bases short and J 7 bases short, with 17 bases between. The CDR3 runs to 14 residues. Germline-derived CDR1 and CDR2 are MNHNY and SVGAGI (reference sequence). The CDR3 nucleotides are TGTGCCAGCTTCCGGGGGCGGACAATTGAAAAACTGTTTTTT. Its protein is CASFRGRTIEKLFF.

This chain links TRBV11-1 with TRBJ1-3, with D hard to call. The V and J ends lost 2 bases and 0 bases respectively, with 11 bases between them. The CDR3 runs to 16 residues. Germline V CDR1 and CDR2: SGHAT, FQDESV (reference sequence). DNA for the CDR3: TGTGCCAGCAGCTTATACACGGGAGACTCTGGAAACACCATATATTTT. Encoded protein: CASSLYTGDSGNTIYF.

The J gene is TRBJ1-2, the V gene TRBV7-9, with 8 nucleotides matching TRBD1. The germline CDR1 and CDR2 sequences are SEHNR and FQNEAQ (reference sequence). The ends lost 1 base at V and 4 bases at J; junction bases unmatched: 2. This CDR3 comprises 14 residues. This chain's CDR3 is CASSLGTGPYGYTF. CDR3 in DNA: TGTGCCAGCAGCTTAGGGACAGGGCCCTATGGCTACACCTTC.

The chain has TRBV7-3 and TRBJ2-2; D may match TRBD1 or TRBD2 (6 bases each). V was shortened by 4 bases and J by 7 bases, with 22 bases between the two germline ends. Germline CDR1 SGHTA, CDR2 FQGTGA. The CDR3 extends over 17 amino acids. The CDR3 coding sequence is TGTGCCAGCAGCTCTCCGCGTGGGGGGCCTAGGGACGGGGAGCTGTTTTTT. Residues: CASSSPRGGPRDGELFF.

The gene calls are TRBV7-6 and TRBJ2-3; 10 bases map to TRBD2. Germline V lookup: CDR1 SGHVS, CDR2 FNYEAQ. This CDR3 has 16 residues. With 4 bases clipped from V and 1 base from J, the junction kept 5 bases outside the gene matches. Here the CDR3 DNA reads TGTGCCAGCAGCTACGCCGGGACTAGCGGCACAGATACGCAGTATTTT. Translation: CASSYAGTSGTDTQYF.

In this sample, this clone turned up a few times. The chain has TRBV7-6 and TRBJ1-2, with 9 bases that match TRBD1. Germline assignment: CDR1 SGHVS and CDR2 FNYEAQ. The CDR3 is 15 residues long. V lost 5 bases and J lost 2; bases outside the gene matches: 6. Here the CDR3 DNA reads TGTGCCAGCAGCATTATACAGGGGGCGAACTATGGCTACACCTTC. It is translated as CASSIIQGANYGYTF.

J is TRBJ1-6 and V is TRBV5-8; D is undetermined. This CDR3 has 17 residues. Germline V lookup: CDR1 SGHTS, CDR2 YDEGEE. V was trimmed by 0 bases and J by 2 bases, leaving 12 bases between them. The CDR3 region has the DNA TGTGCCAGCAGCTTGGTAGGGTTCTCGGCCTATAATTCACCCCTCCACTTT. Amino acid sequence: CASSLVGFSAYNSPLHF.

The V call is TRBV7-6, the J call TRBJ2-2, with 11 bases identical to TRBD1. CDR1 and CDR2 (germline): SGHVS, FNYEAQ. CDR3 size: 16 residues. V lost 3 bases and J lost 5; bases outside the gene matches: 5. The CDR3 nucleotides are TGTGCCAGCAGCTTCGGACAGGGGGCTAAAACCGGGGAGCTGTTTTTT. Protein sequence: CASSFGQGAKTGELFF.

This clone appeared a few times. The V gene is TRBV10-3, the J gene TRBJ1-1; D is ambiguous. This CDR3 is 12 amino acids long. V was clipped by 7 bases and J by 4 bases, with 10 bases between them. Germline V gene lookup returns CDR1 ENHRY and CDR2 SYGVKD. CDR3 DNA sequence: TGTGCCATCAAAGAGGTGGGCACTGAAGCTTTCTTT. Its translation is CAIKEVGTEAFF.

The rearrangement joins TRBV6-1 to TRBJ1-3; TRBD1 aligns across 9 bases. Looked up from germline, CDR1 is MNHNS and CDR2 is SASEGT. The CDR3 runs 15 residues. V lost 7 bases to trimming and J lost 1 base; unmatched junction nucleotides: 5. Here the CDR3 reads CASTLDRGSGNTIYF. CDR3 sequence (DNA): TGTGCCAGCACCCTGGACAGGGGATCTGGAAACACCATATATTTT.

This clone came up a few times. CDR3 DNA: TGTGCCAGCAGTATTAATTCCTATAATTCACCCCTCCACTTT. Protein: CASSINSYNSPLHF. The chain combines TRBV2 with TRBJ1-6, with unresolved D. CDR1 is SNHLY, CDR2 FYNNEI, per germline. V was pared by 5 bases and J by 1 base, with 6 bases between. The CDR3 length is 14 residues.

This chain links TRBV6-1 with TRBJ2-5; 12 nucleotides line up with TRBD2. Germline V CDR1 and CDR2: MNHNS, SASEGT. CDR3 length: 13 amino acids. The V segment lost 6 bases and the J segment 4 bases; nucleotides outside the gene matches: 0. The CDR3 coding sequence is TGTGCCAGCAGACTAGCGGGGGGAGAGACCCAGTACTTC. It encodes CASRLAGGETQYF.

The CDR3 DNA follows: TGTGCCAGCAGCCCTTACATAGGGACAGGTTTTAATCAGCCCCAGCATTTT. Translated: CASSPYIGTGFNQPQHF. This chain joins TRBV7-2 and TRBJ1-5; 8 positions match TRBD1. The CDR3 is 17 amino acids. From germline, CDR1 is SGHTA and CDR2 FQGNSA. The ends lost 5 bases at V and 4 bases at J; junction bases unmatched: 13.

The gene calls are TRBV19 and TRBJ2-3, with TRBD1 matching over 8 bases. The CDR3 contains 14 residues. Trimming cost V 3 bases and J 4 bases; bases outside gene matches: 3. CDR1 is LNHDA, CDR2 SQIVND, per germline (reference sequence). The CDR3 DNA follows: TGTGCCAGTAGTATCACAGGGGGTGCAGATACGCAGTATTTT. Amino acid sequence: CASSITGGADTQYF.

The chain has TRBV19 and TRBJ2-7; 11 bases line up with TRBD1. In germline, CDR1 is LNHDA, CDR2 SQIVND (reference sequence). Unmatched junction bases numbered 10, after V lost 6 bases and J lost 3 bases. The CDR3 totals 16 residues. CDR3 loop: CASSLRGQGEIYEQYF. CDR3 coding DNA: TGTGCCAGTAGCCTCCGGGGACAGGGGGAGATCTACGAGCAGTACTTC.

CDR3 bases: TGTGCCAGCTCACCGTATCTGGGCCAACGCACAGATACGCAGTATTTT. Its protein product is CASSPYLGQRTDTQYF. The chain employs TRBV18 and TRBJ2-3; no clear D. Germline CDR1 and CDR2: KGHSH and LQKENI. V dropped 3 bases and J dropped 1 base, with 14 bases sitting between them. The CDR3 extends over 16 amino acids.

The V call is TRBV9, the J call TRBJ1-6, with D tentatively TRBD1 (5 bases). CDR1 is SGDLS and CDR2 is YYNGEE in the germline V gene. The CDR3 is 14 residues long. Deletions cut 3 bases from V and 3 bases from J, with 7 bases between. The CDR3: CASSAQGYNSPLHF. As DNA, the CDR3 is TGTGCCAGCAGCGCTCAGGGCTATAATTCACCCCTCCACTTT.

V and J are TRBV4-3 and TRBJ2-3; D unclear. Trimming shortened V by 0 bases and J by 0 bases, and 7 bases separated the two germline ends. Germline CDR1 is LGHNA and CDR2 is YSLEER. The CDR3 length is 15 residues. CDR3 loop: CASSQDTASTDTQYF. The CDR3 bases are TGCGCCAGCAGCCAAGATACCGCTAGCACAGATACGCAGTATTTT.